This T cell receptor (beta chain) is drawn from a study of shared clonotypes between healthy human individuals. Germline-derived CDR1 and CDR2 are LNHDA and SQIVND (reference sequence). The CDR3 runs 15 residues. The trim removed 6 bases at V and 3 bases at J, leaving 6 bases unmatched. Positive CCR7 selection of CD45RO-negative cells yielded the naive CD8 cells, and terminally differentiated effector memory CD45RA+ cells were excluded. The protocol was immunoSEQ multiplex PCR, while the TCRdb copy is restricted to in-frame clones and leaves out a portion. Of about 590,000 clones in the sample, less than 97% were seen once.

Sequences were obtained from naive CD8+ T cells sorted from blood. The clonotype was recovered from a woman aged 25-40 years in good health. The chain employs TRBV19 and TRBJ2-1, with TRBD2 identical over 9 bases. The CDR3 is CASRARSGSYNEQFF. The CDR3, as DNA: TGTGCCAGTAGAGCCCGTAGCGGGAGCTACAATGAGCAGTTCTTC.